The table lists the clone carrying this TCR beta chain with many counts. What it binds is unknown. This entry is derived from a study of T cells after yellow fever vaccination. The study's findings and limits: Post-booster reappearance was seen for most primary-vaccination clones (96% CD4, roughly 86% CD8).

One entry per CDR3 protein results from TCRdb running MiXCR on the 5' RACE reads. Among 65,000 to 70,000 distinct CDR3 sequences, about 6% were seen once, and the ten largest hold roughly 2%. Germline V gene data show CDR1 as SGHTA and CDR2 as FQGNSA. The CDR3 runs to 14 residues. The trim removed 2 bases at V and 7 bases at J, leaving 5 bases unmatched. Sequencing used CD4+ T cells sorted from PBMCs, obtained around 14 days after the first yellow fever vaccination. The TCR was taken from a young man who received the YFV17D yellow fever vaccine. The V and J genes are TRBV7-2 and TRBJ2-7; 10 positions match TRBD1. The CDR3 DNA reads as TGTGCCAGCAGCTTATGGGGACAGGGGCAAGAGCAGTACTTC. Its protein is CASSLWGQGQEQYF.